The rows below give T cell receptor beta chains drawn from one sample of a study of blood T cell repertoires in COVID-19. This table comes from immunoSEQ multiplex PCR, and its TCRdb copy is limited to in-frame clones, with some not included. Counted here are about 69,000 clones, roughly 85% occurring once; the ten biggest clones make up around 10%. Input material: peripheral blood. These receptor sequences come from a woman aged 80 or older with acute or convalescent COVID-19. The CDR3 runs from the conserved cysteine through the conserved F or W. The D gene is left open where the match is weak. Size tells how often a clone was seen (once, few, many) or the class of an expanded clone, and some rows leave it out.

J gene	clone size	D gene	V gene	CDR3 DNA	CDR3 protein
TRBJ1-5	NA	NA	TRBV20-1	TGCAGTGCTAGTGGTCAGGTCGATCAGCCCCAGCATTTT	CSASGQVDQPQHF
TRBJ1-2	NA	TRBD1	TRBV6-5	TGTGCCAGCAGCCCCGACAGGGGGCTTTATGGCTACACCTTC	CASSPDRGLYGYTF
TRBJ2-2	few	NA	TRBV5-1	TGCGCCAGCAGCCCCGGTGGGGGGACCACCGGGGAGCTGTTTTTT	CASSPGGGTTGELFF
TRBJ1-1	NA	NA	TRBV6-6	TGTGCCAGCAGTTACTCGGGGGGAAAGAACACTGAAGCTTTCTTT	CASSYSGGKNTEAFF
TRBJ2-3	NA	NA	TRBV7-2	TGTGCCGGAATGGGGTCCGGGGGAGGCACAGATACGCAGTATTTT	CAGMGSGGGTDTQYF
TRBJ1-2	NA	NA	TRBV2	TGTGCCAGCAGTGGGCGGGGAAACTATGGCTACACCTTC	CASSGRGNYGYTF
TRBJ2-1	once	TRBD2	TRBV19	TGTGCCAGTAGTCCGAGGACTAGCGGGGGGGATGAGCAGTTCTTC	CASSPRTSGGDEQFF
TRBJ2-3	NA	TRBD1	TRBV5-6	TGTGCCAGCAACTACTACAGGGGGAGGACAGATACGCAGTATTTT	CASNYYRGRTDTQYF
TRBJ2-5	NA	NA	TRBV29-1	TGCAGCGCCGTGTTGGCCTCAGAGACCCAGTACTTC	CSAVLASETQYF
TRBJ2-5	NA	NA	TRBV2	TGTGCCAGCACCATCCGACTCCAAGAGACCCAGTACTTC	CASTIRLQETQYF
TRBJ1-6	NA	TRBD1	TRBV11-3	TGTGCCAGCAGTTTAGACAGGGATTCACCCCTCCACTTT	CASSLDRDSPLHF
TRBJ1-4	NA	NA	TRBV28	TGTGCCAGCAGTTTCCAGGCAACTAATGAAAAACTGTTTTTT	CASSFQATNEKLFF
TRBJ1-2	NA	TRBD1	TRBV19	TGTGCCAGTAGTATACGACAGGGTGGCTATGGCTACACCTTC	CASSIRQGGYGYTF
TRBJ1-1	NA	TRBD1	TRBV30	TGTGCCTGGATCTGGAGGGGACAGGGTGCCACTGAAGCTTTCTTT	CAWIWRGQGATEAFF
TRBJ1-1	NA	NA	TRBV5-1	TGCGCCAGCAGCCCAGATCTGAGGGCTACTGAAGCTTTCTTT	CASSPDLRATEAFF
TRBJ1-6	NA	NA	TRBV12-5	TGTGCTAGTGGTTTGGTAGTAGGAGAGGTTCGTTATAATTCACCCCTCCACTTT	CASGLVVGEVRYNSPLHF
TRBJ1-1	NA	TRBD1	TRBV7-2	TGTGCCAGCAGCGCCCGACAGGGGCGGCAAGCTTTCTTT	CASSARQGRQAFF
TRBJ2-5	NA	NA	TRBV29-1	TGCAGCGTTGAAGCTACAGGGCGAGAGACCCAGTACTTC	CSVEATGRETQYF
TRBJ2-1	NA	NA	TRBV29-1	TGCAGCGCATGGGGGGTTCGTAATGAGCAGTTCTTC	CSAWGVRNEQFF
TRBJ1-1	NA	TRBD1	TRBV5-4	TGTGCCAGCAGCTTGGATATAAACAGGGGTTTGACTGAAGCTTTCTTT	CASSLDINRGLTEAFF
TRBJ2-1	NA	TRBD1	TRBV5-4	TGTGCCAGCAGCTTGGCGACAGGGGGCCGCAATGAGCAGTTCTTC	CASSLATGGRNEQFF
TRBJ2-5	once	TRBD2	TRBV3-1/TRBV3-2	TGTGCCAGCAGCCAAGATCCCGTGGGTAGCGGGGGGCAGGTGACCCAGTACTTC	CASSQDPVGSGGQVTQYF
TRBJ2-7	once	TRBD2	TRBV27	TGTGCCAGCAGTTCGGGGACTAGCGGGGGGGCAGGCGAGCAGTACTTC	CASSSGTSGGAGEQYF
TRBJ2-1	NA	TRBD1	TRBV5-4	TGTGCCAGCAGCAACCGGGACAGGGCTTACAATGAGCAGTTCTTC	CASSNRDRAYNEQFF
TRBJ2-3	NA	NA	TRBV6-4	TGTGCCAGCACCCCTACGGGGGTTGGCACAGATACGCAGTATTTT	CASTPTGVGTDTQYF
TRBJ2-1	NA	NA	TRBV5-1	TGCGCCAGCAGCTTGCTCCCAGGGGCCTTCAATGAGCAGTTCTTC	CASSLLPGAFNEQFF
TRBJ2-5	NA	NA	TRBV18	TGTGCCAGCTCAGCGACCCGGGACACGGATTTACAGTACTTC	CASSATRDTDLQYF
TRBJ1-3	NA	NA	TRBV3-1/TRBV3-2	TGTGCCAGCAGCCAAGAGGGGGCAGAAAACACCATATATTTT	CASSQEGAENTIYF
TRBJ2-3	NA	NA	TRBV20-1	TGCAGTGCTAGTAGTGGCAGGGAGGTTTTTTCAGATACGCAGTATTTT	CSASSGREVFSDTQYF
TRBJ1-2	NA	TRBD1	TRBV2	TGTGCCAGCAGCCAGGGGGCTTATGGCTACACCTTC	CASSQGAYGYTF
TRBJ1-3	NA	NA	TRBV5-1	TGCGCCAGCAGCGCGTTACAGACGAGCTCTGGAAACACCATATATTTT	CASSALQTSSGNTIYF
TRBJ2-3	NA	NA	TRBV3-1/TRBV3-2	TGTGCCAGCAGCCAAAGTGGGTCAGGGTTCACAGATACGCAGTATTTT	CASSQSGSGFTDTQYF